The 4 T cell receptor beta chains below were found in one sample sequenced in a study of CD4+ T cells in melanoma. The method was immunoSEQ multiplex PCR; TCRdb's version includes in-frame clones alone and lacks a portion of them. The sample lists 90,000 to 130,000 clones, roughly 90% seen once, with 3.3% in the top ten. Sequenced sample: peripheral blood. The receptor set was obtained from a human donor with melanoma.

The rearrangement uses TRBV20-1 and TRBJ2-1; no definite D call. CDR1 DFQATT and CDR2 SNEGSKA come from the germline V gene (reference sequence). V lost 3 bases and J 10 bases, leaving 10 bases between the germline ends. This CDR3 contains 11 residues. For the CDR3, the DNA is TGCAGTGCTAGTTTGGTTGGCGAGCAGTTCTTC. Residues: CSASLVGEQFF.

The chain uses TRBV7-6 and TRBJ2-1, with a tentative D call TRBD2 (6 bases). Germline CDR1 is SGHVS and CDR2 is FNYEAQ. V shed 2 bases and J shed 1 base, with 15 bases lying between them. The CDR3 has 17 residues. Here the CDR3 reads CASSLRSRAGSYNEQFF. CDR3 DNA: TGTGCCAGCAGCTTAAGGTCACGGGCGGGGTCCTACAATGAGCAGTTCTTC.

The rearrangement links TRBV29-1 to TRBJ1-3; no definite D call. The CDR3 runs 18 residues. Trimming stripped 1 base from V and 0 bases from J, with 19 bases between. The germline CDR1 and CDR2 sequences are SQVTM and ANQGSEA. CDR3 region: CSVEGFRGRPNSGNTIYF. The DNA for the CDR3 is TGCAGCGTTGAAGGTTTTAGAGGACGTCCGAACTCTGGAAACACCATATATTTT. The full variable domain, in which reference TRBV29-1 and TRBJ1-3 provide the parts outside the CDR3, is SAVISQKPSRDICQRGTSLTIQCQVDSQVTMMFWYRQQPGQSLTLIATANQGSEATYESGFVIDKFPISRPNLTFSTLTVSNMSPEDSSIYLCSVEGFRGRPNSGNTIYFGEGSWLTVV.

The rearrangement uses TRBV7-2 and TRBJ2-7, with D possibly TRBD2 on 6 matching bases. The CDR3 contains 14 residues. CDR1 is SGHTA and CDR2 is FQGNSA in the germline V gene. V dropped 4 bases and J dropped 3 bases, with 13 bases sitting between them. The CDR3 reads CASSSGLRIYEQYF. The CDR3 DNA sequence: TGTGCCAGCAGCTCGGGACTTCGAATCTACGAGCAGTACTTC.